Sequencing of this TCR beta chain was carried out in a study of OX40 agonist ivuxolimab in advanced cancers. As for the study more broadly: The costimulatory receptor OX40 (CD134) was targeted by ivuxolimab, a fully human IgG2 agonistic monoclonal antibody. Three dose-escalation patients achieved partial responses, one with hepatocellular carcinoma and two with cutaneous melanoma. The paper reports the monotherapy dose-escalation portion (N of about 51 patients) of the phase I ivuxolimab trial. The dose-escalation cohort was around 84% male with a mean age of approximately 59 years, ranging from 23 to 79. Peripheral TCRbeta sequencing aimed to test whether ivuxolimab altered TCR sequence diversity and caused clonal T-cell expansion. Intravenous ivuxolimab was administered to patients every 2 weeks at six dose levels: 0.01, 0.1, 0.3, 1.5, 3 and 10 mg/kg. Among the roughly 52 dose-escalation patients, 19 had hepatocellular carcinoma, approximately 15 melanoma, 9 renal cell carcinoma and 9 head and neck cancer. Prior anti-PD-1, anti-PD-L1 or anti-CTLA-4 therapy was permitted, and checkpoint inhibitors had been received by less than 45% of dose-escalation patients. The research as a whole found: At doses from 0.1 to 3.0 mg/kg, clonal expansion was seen in both CD4+ and CD8+ blood T cells between baseline and week 6. In partial responders in the 0.1-3.0 mg/kg groups, normalized peripheral clonal expansion was found to be among the lowest, especially among CD8+ T cells. Low levels of normalized T-cell clonal expansion were also seen in some nonresponding patients. After ivuxolimab, expanded clones were on average more numerous among CD8+ T cells than among CD4+ T cells. Which antigens the clonally expanded peripheral T cells were specific for was not determined.

A note on this clone: No antigen is known for it. Base qualities are not recorded, but no much larger clone differs from it by a single base.

Patients with autoimmune disease history or receiving systemic immunosuppression were excluded from the trial. Peripheral blood for TCR sequencing was drawn from every dose cohort at baseline, at cycle 4 day 1 and at cycle 7 day 1. The samples were taken from a phase I, first-in-human, multicenter, open-label dose-escalation trial of ivuxolimab. The trial enrolled adults with locally advanced or metastatic head and neck squamous cell, hepatocellular, melanoma or renal cell carcinoma. Before TCR sequencing, CD4+ T cells and CD8+ T cells were sorted from peripheral blood as separate populations. There are 16 amino acids in the CDR3, from cysteine to phenylalanine inclusive. This entry keeps only the CDR3 DNA: 48 bases, framed from base 1. For CDR1 and CDR2, the germline V gene lists SGHVS and FQNEAQ. The germline ends are 16 bases apart after V is trimmed by 1 base and J by 3 bases. To sequence the TCRbeta CDR3 region, genomic DNA was isolated from the sorted cells. The immunoSEQ Assay was used for sequencing of TCRbeta CDR3 regions. TCRdb provides this immuneACCESS table in a form limited to in-frame rearrangements. Some clones are lacking; in checked studies, under half of them reflect an unresolved V gene, and why the rest are absent is not known. The sample records around 16,000 clones, roughly 81% of which are singletons. Together, the top ten hold more than 35% of the sample.

The specimen comprised CD4+ or CD8+ T cells sorted from blood, sampled in a trial of the OX40 agonist ivuxolimab. The V and J segments used are TRBV7-8 and TRBJ2-7; possibly the D gene is TRBD1, per 6 matching bases. This clonotype was sampled from an adult with an advanced solid tumor such as melanoma, head and neck, liver or kidney cancer. The DNA sequence reads TGTGCCAGCAGCTTAGGGCCACAGGGAGATCTCTACGAGCAGTACTTC. The translation is CASSLGPQGDLYEQYF.